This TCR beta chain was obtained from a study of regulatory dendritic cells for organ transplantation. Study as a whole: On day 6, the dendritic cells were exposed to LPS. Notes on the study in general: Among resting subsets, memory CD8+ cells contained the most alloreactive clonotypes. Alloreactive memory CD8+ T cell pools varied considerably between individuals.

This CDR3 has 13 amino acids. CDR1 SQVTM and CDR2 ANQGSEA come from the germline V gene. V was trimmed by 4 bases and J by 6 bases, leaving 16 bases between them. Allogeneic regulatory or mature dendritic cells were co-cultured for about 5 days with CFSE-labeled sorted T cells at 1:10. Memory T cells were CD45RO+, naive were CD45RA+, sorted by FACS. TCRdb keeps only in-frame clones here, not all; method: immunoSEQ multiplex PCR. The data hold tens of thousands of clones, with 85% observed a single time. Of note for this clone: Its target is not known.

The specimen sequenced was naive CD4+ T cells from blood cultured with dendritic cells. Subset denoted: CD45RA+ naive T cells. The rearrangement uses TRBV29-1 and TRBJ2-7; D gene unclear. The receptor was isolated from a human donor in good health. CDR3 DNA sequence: TGCAGCGTTGGGACCCGTTTAACAAGCGAGCAGTACTTC. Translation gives CSVGTRLTSEQYF.